Presented here are 26 T cell receptor beta chains from one specimen sequenced in a study of blood T cells in healthy people across ages (dated by TCRdb to between 2015 and 2016). The protocol used for the library was 5' RACE. The run used an Illumina HiSeq 2500. A second roughly 7 to 11 cycle PCR used a sample-barcoded 5' primer and a J-beta primer mix. TCRdb reanalyzed the raw reads on its own, using fastp at Q25 for trimming and MiXCR for clone calling, and kept in-frame beta chains. Identical CDR3 protein sequences are pooled into one entry, listed with their most common genes and DNA. The sample yields about 640,000 distinct CDR3 sequences; roughly three fifths were counted once. Approximately 40% of the sample is in the top ten clones. The sequenced sample consisted of blood. The source is a man in his sixties in good health.

In this sample, this clonotype turned up many times. The rearrangement uses TRBV7-8 and TRBJ1-4; tentative D call: TRBD1 (5 bases). Trimming shortened V by 5 bases and J by 2 bases, and 9 bases separated the two germline ends. The CDR3 contains 14 residues. Germline-derived CDR1 and CDR2 are SGHVS and FQNEAQ. This CDR3 is CASSPRVTNEKLFF. The CDR3 nucleotides are TGTGCCAGCAGCCCCAGGGTGACTAATGAAAAACTGTTTTTT.

In this sample, this clonotype turned up a few times. V gene TRBV20-1 combines with J gene TRBJ2-1, with D possibly TRBD2 on 7 matching bases. Germline-derived CDR1 and CDR2 are DFQATT and SNEGSKA (reference sequence). The CDR3 totals 13 residues. Deletions cut 6 bases from V and 9 bases from J, with 18 bases between. CDR3 region: CSADGGPWGEQFF. The DNA of the CDR3 is TGCAGTGCCGACGGGGGGCCCTGGGGTGAGCAGTTCTTC.

This clonotype was picked up a small number of times. The chain combines TRBV29-1 with TRBJ2-7; D could derive from TRBD1 or TRBD2 (5 bases each). V lost 3 bases to trimming and J lost 0 bases, with 12 bases between them. The CDR3 length is 14 residues. Germline V gene data show CDR1 as SQVTM and CDR2 as ANQGSEA. The CDR3 protein is CSVERGSGSYEQYF. For the CDR3, the DNA is TGCAGCGTTGAGAGGGGCTCGGGCTCCTACGAGCAGTACTTC.

This clonotype was found a few times. This rearrangement joins TRBV4-1 to TRBJ2-6; 10 bases are a match to TRBD1. The germline gives CDR1 MGHRA, CDR2 YSYEKL. The CDR3 covers 18 residues. V lost 4 bases, J lost 4 bases, and 10 bases stayed unmatched. In DNA, the CDR3 is TGCGCCAGCAGCCTCATCCCGACAGGGGGCTCAGGGGCCAACGTCCTGACTTTC. Translation gives CASSLIPTGGSGANVLTF.

The chain recombines TRBV24-1 with TRBJ2-5, with 8 bases lining up with TRBD1. Per germline, CDR1 KGHDR and CDR2 SFDVKD. V dropped 3 bases and J dropped 4; count of bases not matched to a gene: 6. CDR3 size: 15 residues. CDR3 bases: TGTGCCACCAGTGATACCCGGACAGGGAGAGAGACCCAGTACTTC. It codes for CATSDTRTGRETQYF.

The chain is built from TRBV7-9 and TRBJ1-2; TRBD1 matches at 10 bases. Germline values: CDR1 SEHNR, CDR2 FQNEAQ (reference sequence). The V gene end was trimmed by 5 bases and the J gene end by 5 bases; junction bases not matched to a gene: 8. The CDR3 length is 15 residues. This CDR3 reads CASSQAGTGDYGYTF. CDR3 nucleotides: TGTGCCAGCAGCCAAGCCGGGACAGGGGATTATGGCTACACCTTC.

The chain carries TRBV29-1 and TRBJ1-3; possible D gene TRBD1, 5 bases. CDR1 and CDR2 (germline): SQVTM, ANQGSEA. The length of the CDR3 is 12 residues. The germline V and J ends were trimmed by 4 bases and 3 bases, with 7 bases remaining between them. The DNA of the CDR3 is TGCAGCGTTGGGCAGGGTGGAAACACCATATATTTT. It specifies CSVGQGGNTIYF.

The V gene is TRBV5-5, the J gene TRBJ2-2; 8 bases map to TRBD1. There are 17 residues in the CDR3. Germline values: CDR1 SGHKS, CDR2 YYEKEE (reference sequence). J was trimmed by 6 bases and V by 0 bases; bases with no gene match: 10. CDR3 nucleotides: TGTGCCAGCAGCTTGGGGCTCTGGATGGACAGGGCCGGGGAGCTGTTTTTT. It specifies CASSLGLWMDRAGELFF.

This clonotype occurred once. This chain joins TRBV10-1 and TRBJ2-3; 7 positions match TRBD2. This CDR3 comprises 14 residues. Germline-derived CDR1 and CDR2 are WNHNN and SYGVQD (reference sequence). Trimming cost V 5 bases and J 2 bases; bases outside gene matches: 4. The CDR3 coding sequence is TGCGCCAGCAGTACCCGGGACTACACAGATACGCAGTATTTT. Translated: CASSTRDYTDTQYF.

The gene calls are TRBV7-2 and TRBJ2-3; D is undetermined. V was pared by 2 bases and J by 2 bases, with 8 bases between. The CDR3 is made up of 14 amino acids. CDR1 and CDR2 from the germline V gene are SGHTA and FQGNSA. CDR3 residues: CASSLMQTTDTQYF. The CDR3 DNA follows: TGTGCCAGCAGCTTAATGCAAACCACAGATACGCAGTATTTT.

The rearrangement links TRBV18 to TRBJ1-2, with TRBD1 as a possible D gene (5 bases). CDR1 and CDR2 (germline): KGHSH, LQKENI. With 1 base removed from V and 6 bases from J, the gap between germline ends came to 12 bases. The CDR3 contains 14 residues. CDR3 region: CASSPQETGDGYTF. CDR3 DNA: TGTGCCAGCTCACCACAGGAAACAGGAGATGGCTACACCTTC.

The genes are TRBV7-2 and TRBJ2-5; 9 nucleotides align to TRBD2. Trimming at V came to 4 bases and at J to 4 bases, leaving 7 bases not matched to a gene. In germline, CDR1 is SGHTA, CDR2 FQGNSA. This CDR3 region has 15 residues. The CDR3 sequence: CASSSRGGLGETQYF. CDR3 DNA sequence: TGTGCCAGCAGCTCGCGGGGGGGCCTGGGAGAGACCCAGTACTTC.

J is TRBJ1-1 and V is TRBV5-1, with 9 bases lining up with TRBD1. Germline loops: CDR1 SGHRS, CDR2 YFSETQ. V was pared by 5 bases and J by 0 bases, with 11 bases of the junction left unmatched. The CDR3 is made up of 17 amino acids. CDR3 coding DNA: TGCGCCAGCAGAGGTGGGACAGGGATAGGGTTGAACACTGAAGCTTTCTTT. It encodes CASRGGTGIGLNTEAFF. The variable domain in full, with the rest retrieved from reference TRBV5-1 and TRBJ1-1, is KAGVTQTPRYLIKTRGQQVTLSCSPISGHRSVSWYQQTPGQGLQFLFEYFSETQRNKGNFPGRFSGRQFSNSRSEMNVSTLELGDSALYLCASRGGTGIGLNTEAFFGQGTRLTVV.

J is TRBJ2-7 and V is TRBV7-7; the D gene is possibly TRBD1 (7 bases). The J call may be wrong; the DNA end is better matched by TRBJ2-5. The CDR3 runs 15 residues. CDR1 is SSHAT, CDR2 FNYEAQ, per germline (reference sequence). The CDR3 sequence: CASSLGVRGEETQYF. CDR3 coding DNA: TGTGCCAGCAGCTTAGGGGTCAGGGGGGAAGAGACCCAGTACTTC.

The chain carries TRBV10-2 and TRBJ1-2; TRBD1 matches at 12 bases. Germline values: CDR1 WSHSY, CDR2 SAAADI. V lost 6 bases to trimming and J lost 7 bases; unmatched junction nucleotides: 9. The CDR3 has 15 amino acids. As DNA, the CDR3 is TGCGCCAGCAGAATCCCGGGACAGGGGGCGCTTGGCTACACCTTC. It encodes CASRIPGQGALGYTF.

The sample holds a few counts of this clonotype. The V call is TRBV7-2, the J call TRBJ1-6; D ambiguous. CDR1 and CDR2 from the germline V gene are SGHTA and FQGNSA. Trimming took off 0 bases at V and 8 bases at J, with 8 bases between the two ends. There are 14 residues in the CDR3. The CDR3 sequence: CASSLAPPYSPLHF. DNA of the CDR3: TGTGCCAGCAGCTTAGCCCCACCGTATTCACCCCTCCACTTT.

The rearrangement joins TRBV5-1 to TRBJ1-4; weak D call: TRBD1 (5 bases). Germline V gene data show CDR1 as SGHRS and CDR2 as YFSETQ. Trimming took off 7 bases at V and 5 bases at J, with 21 bases between the two ends. CDR3 length equals 16 residues. CDR3 residues: CASSPGLTAGNEKLFF. The CDR3 DNA follows: TGCGCCAGCTCACCGGGATTGACAGCGGGAAATGAAAAACTGTTTTTT.

Here the CDR3 reads CASSLDPGRGEQYF. The DNA for the CDR3 is TGCGCCAGCAGCTTGGACCCAGGACGAGGGGAGCAGTACTTC. V gene TRBV5-1 combines with J gene TRBJ2-7; the D gene is possibly TRBD2 (5 bases). The ends were cut back, 0 bases at V and 7 bases at J, with 14 bases in the middle. Germline V gene sequence: CDR1 SGHRS, CDR2 YFSETQ. The CDR3 spans 14 residues.

This chain connects TRBV20-1 to TRBJ2-1; TRBD2 might be the D (7 bases). Trimming pared 3 bases from V and 4 bases from J, leaving 22 bases between. Germline V CDR1 and CDR2: DFQATT, SNEGSKA (reference sequence). CDR3 size: 17 residues. The CDR3 coding sequence is TGCAGTGCTAGTCCCCTCAGGACAGAGGGGGGGTACAATGAGCAGTTCTTC. Translated: CSASPLRTEGGYNEQFF.

V is TRBV20-1 and J is TRBJ1-1; D remains ambiguous. The CDR3 covers 12 residues. Trimming stripped 5 bases from V and 6 bases from J, with 13 bases between. The germline V gene encodes CDR1 DFQATT and CDR2 SNEGSKA (reference sequence). The chain's CDR3 is CSASRPDSEAFF. Written as DNA, the CDR3 is TGCAGTGCTTCGCGTCCCGACTCTGAAGCTTTCTTT.

The chain links TRBV14 to TRBJ1-1, with 7 bases lining up with TRBD1. The germline V gene encodes CDR1 SGHDN and CDR2 FVKESK. V lost 5 bases to trimming and J lost 0 bases; unmatched junction nucleotides: 12. The CDR3 is 17 amino acids. DNA for the CDR3: TGTGCCAGCAGCTCTTCGACAGGGTCGATCATGAACACTGAAGCTTTCTTT. It translates to CASSSSTGSIMNTEAFF.

The CDR3 loop is CAGQGAGANVLTF. DNA of the CDR3: TGTGCCGGACAGGGCGCTGGGGCCAACGTCCTGACTTTC. This chain joins TRBV6-1 and TRBJ2-6; 8 nucleotides agree with TRBD1. CDR1 is MNHNS, CDR2 SASEGT, per germline. The CDR3 loop spans 13 amino acids. With V trimmed by 11 bases and J by 2 bases, 2 bases remained unmatched.

The chain uses TRBV6-6 and TRBJ2-6, with D perhaps given as TRBD1 or TRBD2 (6 bases each). The V end was cut by 4 bases, the J end by 4 bases, with 14 bases between. The germline V gene encodes CDR1 MNHNY and CDR2 SVGAGI (reference sequence). This CDR3 has 16 amino acids. CDR3: CASSLAGAGGANVLTF. Here the CDR3 DNA reads TGTGCCAGCAGTTTGGCAGGGGCGGGAGGGGCCAACGTCCTGACTTTC.

This clonotype has only a few counts. V usage is TRBV4-2 and J usage is TRBJ2-5, with D maybe TRBD2 (6 bases). The CDR3 is 15 residues long. V dropped 1 base and J dropped 1 base, with 10 bases sitting between them. The germline gives CDR1 LGHNA, CDR2 YNFKEQ. CDR3 sequence reads: CASSQVRGTQETQYF. The CDR3 DNA reads as TGTGCCAGCAGCCAAGTTCGCGGGACCCAAGAGACCCAGTACTTC.

This clonotype was seen a handful of times. The chain links TRBV2 to TRBJ1-4, with 7 nucleotides matching TRBD1. The CDR3 is 15 residues long. From germline, CDR1 is SNHLY and CDR2 FYNNEI. Trimming took 6 bases from V and 7 from J; bases not matched to a gene: 11. The CDR3: CASSPRTGLSEKLFF. DNA of the CDR3: TGTGCCAGCAGCCCCAGGACAGGATTAAGTGAAAAACTGTTTTTT.

This clonotype has more than one count but fewer than ten. The chain recombines TRBV28 with TRBJ2-7; a possible D gene is TRBD2 (6 bases). CDR3 size: 14 residues. Germline CDR1 reads MDHEN; CDR2 reads SYDVKM. V dropped 6 bases and J dropped 3 bases, with 15 bases sitting between them. Here the CDR3 reads CASRTGTAYYEQYF. The CDR3 DNA reads TGTGCCAGCAGGACCGGGACTGCTTACTACGAGCAGTACTTC.